This entry lists 18 T cell receptor beta chains sequenced from one sample in a study of monozygotic twins with cystic fibrosis. Data came from immunoSEQ multiplex PCR; TCRdb stores just in-frame clones and leaves some out. The table has just under 20,000 clones, about 90% seen once. The sequenced material came from blood. Source of these receptors: a girl between 2 and 10 years old with cystic fibrosis.

The chain joins TRBV28 to TRBJ2-3; 8 bases align to TRBD2. This CDR3 is 13 amino acids long. Germline CDR1 reads MDHEN; CDR2 reads SYDVKM. With 6 bases clipped from V and 4 bases from J, the junction kept 3 bases outside the gene matches. CDR3 in amino acids: CASRASGPDTQYF. The CDR3 DNA reads as TGTGCCAGCAGGGCTAGCGGGCCAGATACGCAGTATTTT.

The V gene is TRBV7-9, the J gene TRBJ1-2, with 10 bases identical to TRBD1. The V gene's germline CDR1 is SEHNR and CDR2 FQNEAQ (reference sequence). This CDR3 spans 13 amino acids. With 5 bases clipped from V and 8 bases from J, the junction kept 5 bases outside the gene matches. The CDR3 DNA reads as TGTGCCAGCAGCCCCGGGACAGGGGAAGGCTACACCTTC. Protein product: CASSPGTGEGYTF.

In its sample, this clone was seen a few times. The gene calls are TRBV29-1 and TRBJ2-1, with TRBD2 as a possible D gene (6 bases). This CDR3 is 15 amino acids long. Trimming removed 5 bases from V and 0 bases from J, with 14 bases in between. Germline values: CDR1 SQVTM, CDR2 ANQGSEA. This CDR3 reads CSVPSGESSYNEQFF. For the CDR3, the DNA is TGCAGCGTTCCGTCGGGGGAGAGCTCCTACAATGAGCAGTTCTTC.

The chain is built from TRBV10-3 and TRBJ1-1, with a tentative D call TRBD1 (5 bases). CDR1 and CDR2 (germline): ENHRY, SYGVKD. Trimming removed 2 bases at V and 4 bases at J, with 11 bases between. The CDR3 has 14 amino acids. The CDR3 sequence is CAISEKDGGTEAFF. The CDR3 DNA reads as TGTGCCATCAGTGAGAAAGACGGGGGCACTGAAGCTTTCTTT.

The chain is built from TRBV10-1 and TRBJ2-6; tentatively, D is TRBD1 (6 bases). The CDR3 is 16 amino acids. Germline values: CDR1 WNHNN, CDR2 SYGVQD (reference sequence). V was shortened by 4 bases and J by 2 bases, with 12 bases between the two germline ends. CDR3 sequence: CASSVKGVAGANVLTF. In DNA, the CDR3 is TGCGCCAGCAGTGTCAAGGGGGTGGCTGGGGCCAACGTCCTGACTTTC.

The J gene is TRBJ2-3, the V gene TRBV6-8; no firm D call. Trimming took off 8 bases at V and 2 bases at J, with 14 bases between the two ends. Germline V gene data show CDR1 as MNHGY and CDR2 as SAAAGT. The CDR3 covers 14 residues. The CDR3 spells CASPQRASTDTQYF. The CDR3 nucleotides read TGTGCCAGCCCCCAAAGGGCGTCCACAGATACGCAGTATTTT.

The genes are TRBV29-1 and TRBJ2-1; D gene unclear. Germline V lookup: CDR1 SQVTM, CDR2 ANQGSEA. V lost 6 bases, J lost 5 bases, and 14 bases lay in between. There are 13 residues in the CDR3. CDR3 bases: TGCAGCGTCCAACCGCCGGATAACAATGAGCAGTTCTTC. Amino acid sequence: CSVQPPDNNEQFF.

As to this clone: One end of the junction is discordant with germline, which a read error may explain. The chain carries TRBV2 and TRBJ1-4; 8 bases align to TRBD1. This CDR3 contains 12 residues. From germline, CDR1 is SNHLY and CDR2 FYNNEI. The CDR3 loop reads CASSDSEDRVVF. CDR3 coding DNA: TGTGCCAGCAGTGACTCGGAGGACAGGGTGGTTTTT.

V gene TRBV7-9 combines with J gene TRBJ1-1, with no clear D. This CDR3 has 11 residues. With 3 bases removed from V and 3 bases from J, the gap between germline ends came to 2 bases. Germline V gene sequence: CDR1 SEHNR, CDR2 FQNEAQ (reference sequence). CDR3 protein: CASSFHTEAFF. CDR3 nucleotides: TGTGCCAGCAGCTTTCACACTGAAGCTTTCTTT.

The chain recombines TRBV10-3 with TRBJ2-1; D is undetermined. Germline lookup yields CDR1 ENHRY and CDR2 SYGVKD. V lost 10 bases and J 5 bases, leaving 9 bases between the germline ends. CDR3 size: 11 residues. The DNA for the CDR3 is TGTGCCACCTCGGCTGACAATGAGCAGTTCTTC. Translation: CATSADNEQFF.

The V call is TRBV6-1, the J call TRBJ2-3; a weak D match, TRBD1 (6 bases). Trimming pared 0 bases from V and 1 base from J, leaving 11 bases between. The CDR3 runs 16 residues. The V gene's germline CDR1 is MNHNS and CDR2 SASEGT. CDR3 DNA sequence: TGTGCCAGCAGTGAAGCGCTTCACAGGGGCACAGATACGCAGTATTTT. It yields the protein CASSEALHRGTDTQYF.

This clone was counted a single time. V gene TRBV19 combines with J gene TRBJ2-1, with 8 positions matching TRBD1. The V gene's germline CDR1 is LNHDA and CDR2 SQIVND (reference sequence). CDR3 length: 15 residues. The V segment lost 7 bases and the J segment 0 bases; nucleotides outside the gene matches: 5. In nucleotides, the CDR3 is TGTGCCAGTACCACCCAGGGGGCCTCCTACAATGAGCAGTTCTTC. The encoded protein is CASTTQGASYNEQFF.

The CDR3 protein is CASGQGTAGVLSEQFF. Written as DNA, the CDR3 is TGTGCTAGTGGCCAAGGGACAGCCGGCGTTCTGAGTGAGCAGTTCTTC. V gene TRBV12-5 combines with J gene TRBJ2-1; 7 bases match TRBD1. The V gene's germline CDR1 is LGHNT and CDR2 FRNRAP. V was pared by 6 bases and J by 9 bases, with 17 bases of the junction left unmatched. The length of the CDR3 is 16 residues.

For the CDR3, the DNA is TGTGCCAGCAGTTTAGTTGATCCTAGCACAGATACGCAGTATTTT. This translates into CASSLVDPSTDTQYF. The rearrangement uses TRBV28 and TRBJ2-3; unclear D gene. V lost 2 bases to trimming and J lost 0 bases, with 9 bases between them. Germline CDR1 reads MDHEN; CDR2 reads SYDVKM. The CDR3 consists of 15 residues. Looking up the rest from reference TRBV28 and TRBJ2-3 gives the full variable domain: DVKVTQSSRYLVKRTGEKVFLECVQDMDHENMFWYRQDPGLGLRLIYFSYDVKMKEKGDIPEGYSVSREKKERFSLILESASTNQTSMYLCASSLVDPSTDTQYFGPGTRLTVL.

The chain combines TRBV12-5 with TRBJ1-1; D not resolved. CDR3 length: 12 amino acids. V shed 1 base and J shed 11 bases, with 11 bases lying between them. The germline V gene has CDR1 LGHNT and CDR2 FRNRAP. The CDR3 DNA reads TGTGCTAGTGGTTTGGAGAGCTTTGAGGCTTTCTTT. It specifies CASGLESFEAFF.

Comments on this clone: At one boundary the junction diverges from the germline segment, which might be a read error. The chain recombines TRBV5-3 with TRBJ1-6; 7 bases are shared with TRBD1. TRBV5-3 is placed among ORFs of uncertain function. The CDR3 is made up of 15 amino acids. DNA for the CDR3: TGTGCCAGCAGCTTCTTTCAGGGGGATAATTCACCCCTCCACTTT. As protein: CASSFFQGDNSPLHF.

CDR3 nucleotides: TGTGCCAGCAGCCCCGGACAGGAGAACCTCTATGGCTACACCTTC. Its protein is CASSPGQENLYGYTF. The chain uses TRBV9 and TRBJ1-2; 7 bases line up with TRBD1. Germline V gene lookup returns CDR1 SGDLS and CDR2 YYNGEE. V lost 4 bases, J lost 4 bases, and 10 bases stayed unmatched. The CDR3 has 15 amino acids.

V is TRBV10-3 and J is TRBJ2-2; 12 positions agree with TRBD2. Trimming took 4 bases from V and 4 from J; bases not matched to a gene: 10. There are 18 residues in the CDR3. Germline V CDR1 and CDR2: ENHRY, SYGVKD. CDR3 nucleotides: TGTGCCATCAGTGGAGCTCTAGCGGGGGGGCCGAGCACCGGGGAGCTGTTTTTT. This codes for CAISGALAGGPSTGELFF.